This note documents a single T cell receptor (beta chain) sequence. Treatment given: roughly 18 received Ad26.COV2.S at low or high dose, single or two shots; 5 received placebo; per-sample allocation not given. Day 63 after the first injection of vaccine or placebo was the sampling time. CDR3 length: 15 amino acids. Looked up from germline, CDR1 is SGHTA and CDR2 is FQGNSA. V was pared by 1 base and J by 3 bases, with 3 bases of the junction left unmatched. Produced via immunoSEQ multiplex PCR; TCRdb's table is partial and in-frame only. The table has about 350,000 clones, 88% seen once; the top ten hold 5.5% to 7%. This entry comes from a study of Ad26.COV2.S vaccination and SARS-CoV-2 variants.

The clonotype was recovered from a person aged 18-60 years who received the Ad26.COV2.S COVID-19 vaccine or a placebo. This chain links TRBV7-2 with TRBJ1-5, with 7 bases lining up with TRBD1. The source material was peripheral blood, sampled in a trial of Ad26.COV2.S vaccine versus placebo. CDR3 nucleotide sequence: TGTGCCAGCAGCTTAGGGGACAGTAACAATCAGCCCCAGCATTTT. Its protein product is CASSLGDSNNQPQHF.